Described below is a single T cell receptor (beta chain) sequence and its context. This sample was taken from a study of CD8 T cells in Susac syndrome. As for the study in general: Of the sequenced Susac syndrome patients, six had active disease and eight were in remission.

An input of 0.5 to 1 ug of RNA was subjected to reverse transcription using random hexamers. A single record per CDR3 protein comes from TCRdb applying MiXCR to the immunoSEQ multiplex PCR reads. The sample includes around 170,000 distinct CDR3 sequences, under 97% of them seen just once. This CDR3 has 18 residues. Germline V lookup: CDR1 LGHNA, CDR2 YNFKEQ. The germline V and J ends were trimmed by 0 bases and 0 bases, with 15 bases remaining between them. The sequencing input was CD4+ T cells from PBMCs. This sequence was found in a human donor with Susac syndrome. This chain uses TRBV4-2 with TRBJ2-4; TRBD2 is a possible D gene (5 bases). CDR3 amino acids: CASSQEVPGSLAKNIQYF. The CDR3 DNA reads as TGTGCCAGCAGCCAAGAGGTCCCGGGGAGCTTAGCCAAAAACATTCAGTACTTC.